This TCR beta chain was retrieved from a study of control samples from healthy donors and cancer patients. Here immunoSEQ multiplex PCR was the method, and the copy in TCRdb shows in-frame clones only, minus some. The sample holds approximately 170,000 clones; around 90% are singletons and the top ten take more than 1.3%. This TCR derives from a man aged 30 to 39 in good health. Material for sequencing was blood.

The CDR3 loop is CASSAGYSYEQYF. The CDR3 bases are TGTGCCAGCAGTGCGGGTTACTCCTACGAGCAGTACTTC. The chain combines TRBV12-3 or TRBV12-4 with TRBJ2-7; TRBD2 is a possible D gene (5 bases). Trimming pared 5 bases from V and 0 bases from J, leaving 8 bases between. This CDR3 contains 13 residues.